This TCR beta chain was recovered during a study of blood T cell repertoires in COVID-19. Across the whole study: Italy, Spain and the United States were the sources of the convalescent and acute COVID-19 samples. The cDNA or gDNA used as material had been derived from T cells, B-cell-depleted T cells, or PBMCs.

Assay used: immunoSEQ multiplex PCR; TCRdb lists only in-frame clones, some missing. The table records over 130,000 clones, 70% to 90% of them present only once. This sequence was found in a man between 70 and 80 years old with acute or convalescent COVID-19. The sample was peripheral blood.

DNA for the CDR3: TGTGCCAGCACCCCGGTGCGGGGTTTTTCGGGCTACACCTTC. Its protein product is CASTPVRGFSGYTF. The chain is built from TRBV28 and TRBJ1-2; D uncertain. V lost 7 bases to trimming and J lost 8 bases, with 20 bases between them. CDR3 size: 14 residues. Looked up from germline, CDR1 is MDHEN and CDR2 is SYDVKM.